This TCR beta chain comes out of a study of T cells in Graves' hyperthyroidism and ophthalmopathy (dated by TCRdb to between 2017 and 2020). Background on the whole study: Peripheral blood samples were taken at the time of initial diagnosis, prior to any treatment. A discovery cohort of fewer than 110 patients, approximately 45 with Graves' ophthalmopathy and 55 to 60 with stable Graves' hyperthyroidism, was used to find distinguishing TCR V-J signatures. Prospective prediction of ophthalmopathy was tested in an independent validation cohort of some 20 hyperthyroidism patients and 15 to 17 patients who later progressed to ophthalmopathy. The roughly 100 discovery patients were randomly split 7:3 into training and test sets. In addition, the study compared T-cell repertoires in thyroid tissue and in blood from six Graves' hyperthyroidism patients. After blood sampling, hyperthyroidism patients were treated with methimazole at a starting dose of 30 mg daily, and ophthalmopathy patients were treated with high-dose intravenous methylprednisolone. The paper reports TCR Vbeta CDR3 sequencing of fewer than 150 peripheral blood samples: under 45 ophthalmopathy, fewer than 80 hyperthyroidism and 17 progressor patients.

Including the terminal cysteine and phenylalanine, the CDR3 comprises 15 residues. The CDR3 DNA has 45 bases and is translated from base 1. Relative to germline, V is missing 5 bases and J is missing 8 bases, with 9 bases of the junction outside any gene match. CDR1 and CDR2 (SGHTA, FQGNSA) derive from the germline V gene. TCR beta CDR3 regions were amplified from RNA transcripts. A first-round RT-PCR of the TCR CDR3 used the HTBI primer set with the Qiagen OneStep RT-PCR kit. Libraries were constructed in a second round of multiplex PCR, after which size selection and purification were performed. Libraries were sequenced paired-end with 100 bp reads on an Illumina HiSeq2000. In the source study's methods: Raw data were processed with SOAPnuke, discarding reads with adapters, uncalled bases, mean Phred below 15, or no exact constant-primer or identifier match. High-quality paired reads were merged with COPE v1.2.5, and unique nucleotide sequences were defined as clonotypes. MiTCR v1.1 was used to align the clonotypes against IMGT TRBV, TRBD and TRBJ reference segments. Only V-J combinations with frequency above 0.0001, covering approximately 99% of repertoires, were analysed. A TCS score was defined as the ratio of F50 (clonal expansion) to E x V (chaos), with BLOSUM62-based TCRdist applied between CDR3 peptides within each V-J. Welch's t-statistics and random forest reduced 514 V-J features to 10 to 15, which were used in a naive Bayes classifier (R e1071). The public sequencing data were trimmed at Q25 with fastp and processed into clonotypes with MiXCR by TCRdb, which kept only in-frame beta chains. Each entry merges the rows of one CDR3 protein and shows their most common DNA and genes. The V and J calls and clone size are TCRdb's, not the authors'. Here the sample has fewer than 300,000 distinct CDR3 sequences; about 25% occur a single time. About a quarter of the sample belongs to the ten largest clones.

This clonotype has a count of ten or more. The specificity of this receptor is unknown. Base-call qualities are not available, and no considerably larger clone is one nucleotide away. Hyperthyroidism patients were aged 18 to 65 years and newly diagnosed, with disease duration of less than 2 months. Exclusion was applied to patients with uncontrolled infections, other autoimmune diseases, pregnancy or lactation. Diagnoses relied on clinical symptoms, serum thyroxine and TRAb, thyroid ultrasound and orbital computed tomography. For progressor patients, blood was drawn at the first diagnosis of hyperthyroidism, before any ophthalmopathy symptoms had appeared. PBMCs were isolated from 7.5 to 10 ml of fresh peripheral blood by Ficoll-Paque density gradient centrifugation. Progressor patients were defined as those initially diagnosed with Graves' hyperthyroidism in whom ophthalmopathy developed during follow-up. Total RNA was extracted with Trizol reagent, and quality was checked on an Agilent 2100 Bioanalyzer.

The full study reports these points: Sample size was not statistically predetermined, and investigators were not blinded to group allocation. A model built on a 13 V-J signature distinguished ophthalmopathy from stable hyperthyroidism, reaching around 88% sensitivity and around 81% specificity in cross-validation and 80%/75% in testing. Blood samples also contained most of the expanded thyroid clonotypes (frequency above 0.001), which suggests that blood repertoires may reflect thyroid immune responses. During validation, the model predicted progression to ophthalmopathy a median of approximately 6.5 months ahead of onset, with around 71% sensitivity and almost 75% specificity.

Specimen: blood. This receptor chain uses TRBV7-2 and TRBJ1-6; TRBD1 agrees with 7 junctional bases. The receptor comes from a man in his forties with Graves' hyperthyroidism that later progressed to Graves' ophthalmopathy. The bases are TGTGCCAGCAGCGAACAGGGGACCCCCTATTCACCCCTCCACTTT. Its protein product is CASSEQGTPYSPLHF.